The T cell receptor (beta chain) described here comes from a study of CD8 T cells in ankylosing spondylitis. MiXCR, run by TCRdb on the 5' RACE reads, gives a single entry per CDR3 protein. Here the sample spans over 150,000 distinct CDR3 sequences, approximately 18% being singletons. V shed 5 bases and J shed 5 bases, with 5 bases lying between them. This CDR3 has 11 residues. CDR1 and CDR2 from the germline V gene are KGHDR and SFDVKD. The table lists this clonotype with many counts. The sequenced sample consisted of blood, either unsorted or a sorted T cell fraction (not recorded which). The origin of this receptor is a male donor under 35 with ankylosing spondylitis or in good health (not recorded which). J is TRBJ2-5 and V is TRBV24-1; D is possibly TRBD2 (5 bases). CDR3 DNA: TGTGCCACCAGTGCGGGGGAGACCCAGTACTTC. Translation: CATSAGETQYF.